Listed below are T cell receptor beta chains from one sample, sequenced in a study of CD8+CD57+ T cells in acquired aplastic anemia. TCRdb re-called the reads through MiXCR, storing one row per CDR3 protein. This sample has about 290,000 distinct CDR3 sequences, with approximately 60% found just once. Sequenced material: sorted CD4+, CD8+, or CD8+CD57+ T cells (not recorded which) from PBMCs. The origin of the receptors is a human donor with aplastic anemia. Both conserved end residues are part of each CDR3. Each record gives: D gene, clone size, J gene, V gene, CDR3 protein, CDR3 DNA. The D gene is left open where the match is weak. A clone size is listed for some rows: how often the clone was seen (once, few, many), or a class if it is expanded.

d_call: TRBD1
clone_size: .
j_call: TRBJ1-6
v_call: TRBV20-1
cdr3_aa: CSAQRAGLTGVSSPLHF
cdr3_nt: TGCAGTGCTCAGAGGGCGGGTTTAACAGGGGTTAGTTCACCCCTCCACTTT

d_call: .
clone_size: .
j_call: TRBJ1-5
v_call: TRBV24-1
cdr3_aa: CATSDPRTQVQPQHF
cdr3_nt: TGTGCCACCAGTGACCCTCGGACGCAGGTTCAGCCCCAGCATTTT

d_call: TRBD1
clone_size: few
j_call: TRBJ2-2
v_call: TRBV5-5
cdr3_aa: CASSLGQGVTGELFF
cdr3_nt: TGTGCCAGCAGCTTGGGGCAGGGGGTAACCGGGGAGCTGTTTTTT

d_call: .
clone_size: .
j_call: TRBJ1-5
v_call: TRBV9
cdr3_aa: CASGGNQPQHF
cdr3_nt: TGTGCCAGCGGGGGTAATCAGCCCCAGCATTTT

d_call: .
clone_size: .
j_call: TRBJ1-2
v_call: TRBV10-3
cdr3_aa: CAISVSTGNYGYTF
cdr3_nt: TGTGCCATCAGTGTATCTACGGGGAACTATGGCTACACCTTC

d_call: TRBD2
clone_size: many
j_call: TRBJ2-7
v_call: TRBV29-1
cdr3_aa: CSVEGTSGGLYEQYF
cdr3_nt: TGCAGCGTTGAAGGGACTAGCGGGGGGCTATACGAGCAGTACTTC

d_call: .
clone_size: once
j_call: TRBJ1-1
v_call: TRBV14
cdr3_aa: CASSQGARFEAFF
cdr3_nt: TGTGCCAGCAGCCAGGGGGCACGTTTTGAAGCTTTCTTT

d_call: TRBD1
clone_size: few
j_call: TRBJ1-2
v_call: TRBV6-2/TRBV6-3
cdr3_aa: CASSYSPDRGNGYTF
cdr3_nt: TGTGCCAGCAGTTACTCCCCGGACAGGGGAAATGGCTACACCTTC

d_call: TRBD1
clone_size: few
j_call: TRBJ1-1
v_call: TRBV19
cdr3_aa: CASSPRDRVRTEAFF
cdr3_nt: TGTGCCAGTAGTCCAAGAGACAGGGTGAGGACTGAAGCTTTCTTT

d_call: .
clone_size: once
j_call: TRBJ1-1
v_call: TRBV10-3
cdr3_aa: CAISGQENTEAFF
cdr3_nt: TGTGCCATCAGTGGCCAGGAGAACACTGAAGCTTTCTTT

d_call: .
clone_size: .
j_call: TRBJ1-2
v_call: TRBV19
cdr3_aa: CASSHLGGEASYTF
cdr3_nt: TGTGCCAGTAGCCACCTTGGAGGGGAGGCGAGCTACACCTTC

d_call: .
clone_size: .
j_call: TRBJ2-7
v_call: TRBV7-2
cdr3_aa: CASNPVRGTTYEQYF
cdr3_nt: TGTGCCAGCAACCCGGTGAGGGGGACGACCTACGAGCAGTACTTC

d_call: TRBD2
clone_size: many
j_call: TRBJ2-7
v_call: TRBV5-8
cdr3_aa: CASSLDSAGAYEQYF
cdr3_nt: TGTGCCAGCAGCTTGGACTCAGCGGGAGCTTACGAGCAGTACTTC

d_call: .
clone_size: .
j_call: TRBJ1-1
v_call: TRBV10-3
cdr3_aa: CASSSHKMNTEAFF
cdr3_nt: TGTGCCAGTAGTTCCCACAAGATGAACACTGAAGCTTTCTTT

d_call: .
clone_size: many
j_call: TRBJ2-5
v_call: TRBV9
cdr3_aa: CASSETARKETQYF
cdr3_nt: TGTGCCAGCAGCGAGACGGCTAGGAAAGAGACCCAGTACTTC

d_call: TRBD1
clone_size: many
j_call: TRBJ2-1
v_call: TRBV7-8
cdr3_aa: CASSLVGTGSNNEQFF
cdr3_nt: TGTGCCAGCAGCTTAGTAGGGACAGGGTCCAACAATGAGCAGTTCTTC

d_call: .
clone_size: .
j_call: TRBJ2-7
v_call: TRBV25-1
cdr3_aa: CASSELLRYEQYF
cdr3_nt: TGTGCCAGCAGTGAATTGCTACGATACGAGCAGTACTTC

d_call: .
clone_size: .
j_call: TRBJ2-1
v_call: TRBV19
cdr3_aa: CASSIRGGEYNGQFF
cdr3_nt: TGTGCCAGTAGTATTAGAGGTGGAGAATACAATGGGCAGTTCTTC

d_call: .
clone_size: .
j_call: TRBJ2-7
v_call: TRBV15
cdr3_aa: CATSRDRLPGVEQYF
cdr3_nt: TGTGCCACCAGCAGAGATCGGCTTCCCGGGGTGGAGCAGTACTTC

d_call: TRBD1
clone_size: .
j_call: TRBJ1-5
v_call: TRBV10-3
cdr3_aa: CASLVAGGGQPQHF
cdr3_nt: TGTGCCAGCCTAGTTGCAGGGGGCGGTCAGCCCCAGCATTTT

d_call: TRBD2
clone_size: .
j_call: TRBJ2-2
v_call: TRBV29-1
cdr3_aa: CSVARGEGGELFF
cdr3_nt: TGCAGCGTTGCGAGAGGGGAGGGCGGGGAGCTGTTTTTT

d_call: .
clone_size: .
j_call: TRBJ1-3
v_call: TRBV5-6
cdr3_aa: CASSLLEGNTIYF
cdr3_nt: TGTGCCAGCAGCCTGCTGGAAGGAAACACCATATATTTT

d_call: .
clone_size: .
j_call: TRBJ2-6
v_call: TRBV2
cdr3_aa: CASSSQGTGANVLTF
cdr3_nt: TGTGCCAGCAGTTCCCAGGGAACTGGGGCCAACGTCCTGACTTTC

d_call: .
clone_size: .
j_call: TRBJ2-5
v_call: TRBV7-9
cdr3_aa: CASSLASTHQETQYF
cdr3_nt: TGTGCCAGCAGCTTAGCGTCAACCCACCAAGAGACCCAGTACTTC

d_call: .
clone_size: .
j_call: TRBJ2-7
v_call: TRBV5-1
cdr3_aa: CASSLGTVTYEQYF
cdr3_nt: TGCGCCAGCAGCTTGGGGACAGTGACCTACGAGCAGTACTTC

d_call: .
clone_size: many
j_call: TRBJ2-7
v_call: TRBV19
cdr3_aa: CASSTADSLSYEQYF
cdr3_nt: TGTGCCAGTAGTACCGCAGACAGTCTGTCCTACGAGCAGTACTTC

d_call: .
clone_size: .
j_call: TRBJ2-1
v_call: TRBV9
cdr3_aa: CASSGPYKRDEQFF
cdr3_nt: TGTGCCAGCAGCGGACCTTACAAGCGAGATGAGCAGTTCTTC

d_call: .
clone_size: .
j_call: TRBJ2-2
v_call: TRBV29-1
cdr3_aa: CSVVIMGSGELFF
cdr3_nt: TGCAGCGTTGTTATCATGGGGTCCGGGGAGCTGTTTTTT

d_call: TRBD2
clone_size: .
j_call: TRBJ2-3
v_call: TRBV20-1
cdr3_aa: CSARKPSGGTSTDTQYF
cdr3_nt: TGCAGTGCAAGAAAGCCTAGCGGGGGGACTAGCACAGATACGCAGTATTTT

d_call: TRBD1
clone_size: .
j_call: TRBJ2-7
v_call: TRBV2
cdr3_aa: CASRARQGPSSEQYF
cdr3_nt: TGTGCCAGCAGGGCACGACAGGGCCCCTCGAGCGAGCAGTACTTC

d_call: TRBD1
clone_size: .
j_call: TRBJ2-2
v_call: TRBV2
cdr3_aa: CASTTDRSLGGELFF
cdr3_nt: TGTGCCAGCACGACGGACAGGTCTTTAGGCGGGGAGCTGTTTTTT

d_call: .
clone_size: many
j_call: TRBJ1-1
v_call: TRBV18
cdr3_aa: CASSPPMGSLNTEAFF
cdr3_nt: TGTGCCAGCTCACCACCGATGGGCAGCTTGAACACTGAAGCTTTCTTT

d_call: .
clone_size: few
j_call: TRBJ1-2
v_call: TRBV9
cdr3_aa: CASSANYYGYTF
cdr3_nt: TGTGCCAGCAGCGCCAACTACTATGGCTACACCTTC

d_call: .
clone_size: many
j_call: TRBJ2-1
v_call: TRBV5-1
cdr3_aa: CASSLIGDEQFF
cdr3_nt: TGCGCCAGCAGCTTGATCGGCGATGAGCAGTTCTTC

d_call: .
clone_size: .
j_call: TRBJ2-3
v_call: TRBV20-1
cdr3_aa: CSAVGSTDTQYF
cdr3_nt: TGCAGTGCCGTAGGGAGCACAGATACGCAGTATTTT

d_call: .
clone_size: .
j_call: TRBJ2-1
v_call: TRBV27
cdr3_aa: CASSLGEASGAEQFF
cdr3_nt: TGTGCCAGCAGTTTAGGCGAGGCGTCGGGCGCCGAGCAGTTCTTC

d_call: .
clone_size: .
j_call: TRBJ2-6
v_call: TRBV7-3
cdr3_aa: CASSFQGANVLTF
cdr3_nt: TGTGCCAGCAGCTTCCAGGGGGCCAACGTCCTGACTTTC

d_call: TRBD1
clone_size: .
j_call: TRBJ2-7
v_call: TRBV7-9
cdr3_aa: CASSSAGGNEQYF
cdr3_nt: TGTGCCAGCAGCTCGGCAGGGGGCAACGAGCAGTACTTC

d_call: TRBD1
clone_size: .
j_call: TRBJ1-6
v_call: TRBV10-3
cdr3_aa: CASSRSGTGPAGSPLHF
cdr3_nt: TGTGCCAGCAGTAGATCCGGGACAGGGCCTGCGGGTTCACCCCTCCACTTT

d_call: .
clone_size: many
j_call: TRBJ2-1
v_call: TRBV5-1
cdr3_aa: CASSFTGGSYNEQFF
cdr3_nt: TGCGCCAGCAGCTTTACGGGGGGCTCATACAATGAGCAGTTCTTC

d_call: .
clone_size: .
j_call: TRBJ1-3
v_call: TRBV24-1
cdr3_aa: CATSDSRVSGNTIYF
cdr3_nt: TGTGCCACCAGTGATAGCCGGGTATCTGGAAACACCATATATTTT

d_call: .
clone_size: .
j_call: TRBJ2-7
v_call: TRBV5-4
cdr3_aa: CASSVDYSYEQYF
cdr3_nt: TGTGCCAGCAGCGTAGACTATTCCTACGAGCAGTACTTC

d_call: TRBD1
clone_size: many
j_call: TRBJ2-5
v_call: TRBV19
cdr3_aa: CASSSTGEVRETQYF
cdr3_nt: TGTGCCAGTAGTAGTACAGGGGAAGTAAGAGAGACCCAGTACTTC

d_call: .
clone_size: .
j_call: TRBJ2-7
v_call: TRBV19
cdr3_aa: CASSTAPTYEQYF
cdr3_nt: TGTGCCAGTAGTACGGCTCCAACCTACGAGCAGTACTTC

d_call: .
clone_size: .
j_call: TRBJ1-2
v_call: TRBV2
cdr3_aa: CASATTWDRETANYGYTF
cdr3_nt: TGTGCCAGCGCCACCACATGGGACCGGGAGACTGCTAACTATGGCTACACCTTC

d_call: TRBD1
clone_size: few
j_call: TRBJ1-6
v_call: TRBV2
cdr3_aa: CASSGGTGNSPLHF
cdr3_nt: TGTGCCAGCAGTGGTGGGACAGGGAATTCACCCCTCCACTTT

d_call: TRBD1
clone_size: many
j_call: TRBJ1-1
v_call: TRBV2
cdr3_aa: CASSEQGAENTEAFF
cdr3_nt: TGTGCCAGCAGTGAGCAGGGGGCGGAGAACACTGAAGCTTTCTTT

d_call: TRBD2
clone_size: .
j_call: TRBJ2-1
v_call: TRBV20-1
cdr3_aa: CSARGSASGRAGEQFF
cdr3_nt: TGCAGTGCTAGAGGAAGTGCTAGCGGGAGGGCCGGTGAGCAGTTCTTC

d_call: TRBD2
clone_size: .
j_call: TRBJ2-5
v_call: TRBV19
cdr3_aa: CASSIDGVTSGGHQYF
cdr3_nt: TGTGCCAGTAGTATAGATGGGGTGACTAGCGGGGGCCACCAGTACTTC

d_call: TRBD2
clone_size: .
j_call: TRBJ2-5
v_call: TRBV5-5
cdr3_aa: CASSQRLAGGRETQYF
cdr3_nt: TGTGCCAGCAGCCAACGACTAGCGGGGGGACGTGAGACCCAGTACTTC

d_call: .
clone_size: many
j_call: TRBJ1-5
v_call: TRBV7-2
cdr3_aa: CASSPFKGAQHF
cdr3_nt: TGTGCCAGCAGCCCTTTCAAGGGAGCCCAGCATTTT

d_call: .
clone_size: .
j_call: TRBJ1-5
v_call: TRBV24-1
cdr3_aa: CATSDDYSNQPQHF
cdr3_nt: TGTGCCACCAGTGATGATTATAGCAATCAGCCCCAGCATTTT

d_call: .
clone_size: many
j_call: TRBJ1-1
v_call: TRBV11-2
cdr3_aa: CASSLGGRTQAFF
cdr3_nt: TGTGCCAGCAGCTTAGGTGGAAGGACCCAGGCTTTCTTT

d_call: .
clone_size: .
j_call: TRBJ1-1
v_call: TRBV7-2
cdr3_aa: CASSTALNTEAFF
cdr3_nt: TGTGCCAGCAGCACAGCTTTGAACACTGAAGCTTTCTTT

d_call: TRBD1
clone_size: .
j_call: TRBJ1-2
v_call: TRBV2
cdr3_aa: CARSGQGYGYTF
cdr3_nt: TGTGCCAGGTCGGGACAGGGCTATGGCTACACCTTC

d_call: TRBD2
clone_size: .
j_call: TRBJ2-7
v_call: TRBV20-1
cdr3_aa: CSARGRGGSSYEQYF
cdr3_nt: TGCAGTGCTAGAGGGCGGGGCGGGAGTAGCTACGAGCAGTACTTC

d_call: TRBD2
clone_size: .
j_call: TRBJ2-7
v_call: TRBV15
cdr3_aa: CATSSASGTTAYEQYF
cdr3_nt: TGTGCCACCAGCAGCGCCTCCGGGACTACAGCCTACGAGCAGTACTTC

d_call: .
clone_size: .
j_call: TRBJ2-1
v_call: TRBV29-1
cdr3_aa: CSVVRGPSYNEQFF
cdr3_nt: TGCAGCGTTGTTCGCGGTCCCTCCTACAATGAGCAGTTCTTC

d_call: TRBD2
clone_size: .
j_call: TRBJ2-2
v_call: TRBV5-1
cdr3_aa: CASSLSSGPTGELFF
cdr3_nt: TGCGCCAGCAGCCTGTCTAGCGGGCCCACCGGGGAGCTGTTTTTT

d_call: .
clone_size: .
j_call: TRBJ2-7
v_call: TRBV9
cdr3_aa: CASSAVGGEQYF
cdr3_nt: TGTGCCAGCAGCGCGGTCGGAGGCGAGCAGTACTTC